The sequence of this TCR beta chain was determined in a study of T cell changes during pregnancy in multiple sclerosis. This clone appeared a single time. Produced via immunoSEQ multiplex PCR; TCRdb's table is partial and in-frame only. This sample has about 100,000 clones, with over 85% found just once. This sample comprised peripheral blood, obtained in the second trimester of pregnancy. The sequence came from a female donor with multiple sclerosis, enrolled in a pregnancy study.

The CDR3 sequence is CASSFGGSYNEQFF. CDR3 coding DNA: TGCGCCAGCAGCTTCGGGGGTTCCTACAATGAGCAGTTCTTC. The chain uses TRBV5-1 and TRBJ2-1; a possible D gene is TRBD2 (6 bases). Germline V lookup: CDR1 SGHRS, CDR2 YFSETQ. The CDR3 contains 14 residues. Trimming took off 2 bases at V and 1 base at J, with 7 bases between the two ends. Using reference TRBV5-1 and TRBJ2-1 for the parts outside the CDR3, the full variable domain is KAGVTQTPRYLIKTRGQQVTLSCSPISGHRSVSWYQQTPGQGLQFLFEYFSETQRNKGNFPGRFSGRQFSNSRSEMNVSTLELGDSALYLCASSFGGSYNEQFFGPGTRLTVL.